The 32 T cell receptor beta chains below all came from one sample that was sequenced in a study of blood T cell repertoires in COVID-19. Sequenced by immunoSEQ multiplex PCR; TCRdb stores in-frame clones only, minus some. This sample has about 190,000 clones, with more than 85% found just once. The sample taken for sequencing was PBMCs or T cells enriched from blood (not recorded which). The source is a woman aged 35 to 49 in a cohort exposed to, infected with or recovered from COVID-19 (not recorded which).

Remarks on this clone: One end of the junction varies from germline; a read error may be responsible. The rearrangement links TRBV27 to TRBJ1-1; D is perhaps TRBD1 (5 bases). This CDR3 is built from 13 residues. In germline, CDR1 is MNHEY, CDR2 SMNVEV (reference sequence). DNA for the CDR3: TGTGCCAGCAGGAAGGGGTTGAAGACTGAAGCTTTCTTT. Translation gives CASRKGLKTEAFF.

This clone has a single count. V and J are TRBV27 and TRBJ2-7; 12 bases fit TRBD2. Unmatched junction bases numbered 2, after V lost 3 bases and J lost 2 bases. The CDR3 is made up of 15 amino acids. Germline V CDR1 and CDR2: MNHEY, SMNVEV (reference sequence). The CDR3 nucleotides are TGTGCCAGCAGTTTGACTAGCGGGAGACCCTACGAGCAGTACTTC. It yields the protein CASSLTSGRPYEQYF.

V usage is TRBV7-8 and J usage is TRBJ1-6; no definite D call. With 5 bases removed from V and 7 bases from J, the gap between germline ends came to 6 bases. This CDR3 comprises 12 residues. CDR1 and CDR2 from the germline V gene are SGHVS and FQNEAQ. CDR3 DNA sequence: TGTGCCAGCAGCCTGCAGAATTCACCCCTCCACTTT. Amino acid sequence: CASSLQNSPLHF.

The V gene is TRBV7-6, the J gene TRBJ2-6; D is possibly TRBD2 (6 bases). Per germline, CDR1 SGHVS and CDR2 FNYEAQ. This CDR3 region has 18 residues. V was pared by 4 bases and J by 0 bases, with 16 bases between. The CDR3 region is CASSSSRDRYSGANVLTF. In nucleotides, the CDR3 is TGTGCCAGCAGCTCGTCGCGGGACCGATACTCTGGGGCCAACGTCCTGACTTTC. Using reference TRBV7-6 and TRBJ2-6 for the parts outside the CDR3, the full variable domain is GAGVSQSPRYKVTKRGQDVALRCDPISGHVSLYWYRQALGQGPEFLTYFNYEAQQDKSGLPNDRFSAERPEGSISTLTIQRTEQRDSAMYRCASSSSRDRYSGANVLTFGAGSRLTVL.

The chain has TRBV18 and TRBJ1-1; D might be TRBD1 (6 bases). Trimming removed 6 bases at V and 2 bases at J, with 16 bases between. Germline values: CDR1 KGHSH, CDR2 LQKENI. The CDR3 spans 15 residues. Here the CDR3 reads CASSEQGGENTEAFF. CDR3 nucleotides: TGTGCCAGCTCCGAACAAGGGGGAGAAAACACTGAAGCTTTCTTT.

The V call is TRBV24-1, the J call TRBJ2-3, with 8 bases identical to TRBD1. The V segment lost 5 bases and the J segment 3 bases; nucleotides outside the gene matches: 9. This CDR3 has 16 residues. Germline CDR1 KGHDR, CDR2 SFDVKD. DNA for the CDR3: TGTGCCACCAGTGTGGACAGGGAAGTAAGAACAGATACGCAGTATTTT. Encoded protein: CATSVDREVRTDTQYF.

The chain combines TRBV10-2 with TRBJ1-5, with D possibly TRBD1 on 6 matching bases. Trimming pared 3 bases from V and 4 bases from J, leaving 10 bases between. The germline CDR1 and CDR2 sequences are WSHSY and SAAADI. The CDR3 consists of 14 residues. The CDR3, as DNA: TGCGCCAGCAGTGAAACAGGGCGAAATCAGCCCCAGCATTTT. This sequence encodes CASSETGRNQPQHF.

The gene calls are TRBV9 and TRBJ1-6, with D possibly matching TRBD1 (5 bases). This CDR3 is 15 amino acids long. V was shortened by 0 bases and J by 7 bases, with 11 bases between the two germline ends. Per germline, CDR1 SGDLS and CDR2 YYNGEE. Written as DNA, the CDR3 is TGTGCCAGCAGCGTAGTGGGGGGTATCAATTCACCCCTCCACTTT. This codes for CASSVVGGINSPLHF.

The chain recombines TRBV10-3 with TRBJ1-4, with 7 bases fitting TRBD1. V was clipped by 5 bases and J by 0 bases; unmatched bases: 9. This CDR3 spans 17 amino acids. From germline, CDR1 is ENHRY and CDR2 SYGVKD. DNA for the CDR3: TGTGCCATCAGTAAAGAACAGGGGATTGCAACTAATGAAAAACTGTTTTTT. Translated, it gives CAISKEQGIATNEKLFF.

The rearrangement links TRBV29-1 to TRBJ2-7; no definite D call. CDR3 size: 11 residues. Trimming cost V 7 bases and J 3 bases, with 10 bases left between them. Germline-derived CDR1 and CDR2 are SQVTM and ANQGSEA. CDR3 DNA: TGCAGCGCTCGGGTTAACTACGAGCAGTACTTC. Translation: CSARVNYEQYF.

The chain uses TRBV12-3 or TRBV12-4 and TRBJ1-1; D is unresolved. This CDR3 is 13 amino acids long. Trimming removed 3 bases from V and 0 bases from J, with 5 bases in between. The CDR3 DNA is TGTGCCAGCAGTTTTGAGGTGAACACTGAAGCTTTCTTT. As protein: CASSFEVNTEAFF.

The V and J genes are TRBV20-1 and TRBJ2-1; the match to TRBD1 covers 7 bases. The CDR3 length is 14 residues. Germline CDR1 DFQATT, CDR2 SNEGSKA (reference sequence). V was clipped by 3 bases and J by 12 bases; unmatched bases: 14. The CDR3 region has the DNA TGCAGTGCTAGTGGGACAGCCACTGGGGTTGTGCAGTTCTTC. It translates to CSASGTATGVVQFF.

The chain combines TRBV24-1 with TRBJ2-3; 8 nucleotides align to TRBD2. Losses at the gene ends were 7 bases for V and 0 bases for J; bases not matched to a gene: 11. In germline, CDR1 is KGHDR, CDR2 SFDVKD. The CDR3 contains 17 residues. CDR3 coding DNA: TGTGCCACCAGAACCAGCCTTAGCGGGGAGAGCACAGATACGCAGTATTTT. It specifies CATRTSLSGESTDTQYF.

V usage is TRBV4-3 and J usage is TRBJ2-6; D not resolved. The length of the CDR3 is 17 residues. CDR1 LGHNA and CDR2 YSLEER come from the germline V gene. Between the trimmed V and J ends, which lost 0 bases and 0 bases, there was a span of 9 bases. The CDR3 spells CASSQETRFSGANVLTF. In DNA form, the CDR3 reads TGCGCCAGCAGCCAAGAAACGAGGTTCTCTGGGGCCAACGTCCTGACTTTC.

V and J are TRBV18 and TRBJ2-2; the match to TRBD1 covers 7 bases. The V gene end was trimmed by 4 bases and the J gene end by 4 bases; junction bases not matched to a gene: 6. This CDR3 has 15 residues. From germline, CDR1 is KGHSH and CDR2 LQKENI. The CDR3 sequence is CASSLGQAVTGELFF. The DNA for the CDR3 is TGTGCCAGCTCACTCGGACAGGCCGTCACCGGGGAGCTGTTTTTT. Based on the CDR3 plus reference TRBV18 and TRBJ2-2, the full variable domain is NAGVMQNPRHLVRRRGQEARLRCSPMKGHSHVYWYRQLPEEGLKFMVYLQKENIIDESGMPKERFSAEFPKEGPSILRIQQVVRGDSAAYFCASSLGQAVTGELFFGEGSRLTVL.

CDR3 in amino acids: CASSDDRGQTEAFF. CDR3 bases: TGTGCCAGCAGTGACGACAGGGGTCAGACTGAAGCTTTCTTT. This chain uses TRBV6-1 with TRBJ1-1, with TRBD1 matching over 8 bases. J gave up 5 bases and V 3 bases, and 5 bases lay outside the gene matches. The length of the CDR3 is 14 residues. Germline loops: CDR1 MNHNS, CDR2 SASEGT.

The chain combines TRBV28 with TRBJ2-1; TRBD1 aligns across 7 bases. The CDR3 runs 15 residues. V dropped 7 bases and J dropped 4; count of bases not matched to a gene: 10. Germline values: CDR1 MDHEN, CDR2 SYDVKM. This CDR3 is CASNVPGTAYNEQFF. The CDR3 nucleotides are TGTGCCAGCAACGTTCCTGGGACAGCTTACAATGAGCAGTTCTTC.

The chain has TRBV9 and TRBJ2-1; D may be TRBD2 (7 bases). Germline CDR1 and CDR2: SGDLS and YYNGEE. V lost 1 base and J 4 bases, leaving 12 bases between the germline ends. CDR3 length: 15 amino acids. The CDR3 is CASSVNGRGYNEQFF. CDR3 nucleotide sequence: TGTGCCAGCAGCGTAAATGGGAGGGGGTACAATGAGCAGTTCTTC. The entire variable domain, with the rest obtained from reference TRBV9 and TRBJ2-1, is as follows: DSGVTQTPKHLITATGQRVTLRCSPRSGDLSVYWYQQSLDQGLQFLIQYYNGEERAKGNILERFSAQQFPDLHSELNLSSLELGDSALYFCASSVNGRGYNEQFFGPGTRLTVL.

V usage is TRBV11-2 and J usage is TRBJ2-7; TRBD2 matches 10 bases. Germline lookup yields CDR1 SGHAT and CDR2 FQNNGV. The CDR3 spans 15 residues. Trimming took 4 bases from V and 2 from J; bases not matched to a gene: 5. CDR3 sequence reads: CASSSGLAVTYEQYF. The CDR3 nucleotides are TGTGCCAGCAGCTCAGGACTAGCGGTTACCTACGAGCAGTACTTC.

This chain uses TRBV5-6 with TRBJ2-7, with D maybe TRBD1 (5 bases). The ends were cut back, 4 bases at V and 2 bases at J, with 13 bases in the middle. The CDR3 contains 14 residues. The germline V gene encodes CDR1 SGHDT and CDR2 YYEEEE. The CDR3 region is CASSKDIRTYEQYF. The CDR3 DNA reads TGTGCCAGCAGCAAGGACATTAGAACCTACGAGCAGTACTTC.

The chain joins TRBV4-3 to TRBJ2-7; 9 bases fit TRBD1. The V gene end was trimmed by 0 bases and the J gene end by 7 bases; junction bases not matched to a gene: 7. Per germline, CDR1 LGHNA and CDR2 YSLEER. CDR3 length equals 15 residues. CDR3 amino acids: CASSQDTQGAREQYF. CDR3 nucleotides: TGCGCCAGCAGCCAAGATACACAGGGGGCTAGAGAGCAGTACTTC.

This chain uses TRBV9 with TRBJ2-6; possible D gene TRBD1, 6 bases. There are 17 residues in the CDR3. Germline V gives CDR1 SGDLS, CDR2 YYNGEE. V dropped 2 bases and J dropped 1 base, with 13 bases sitting between them. The CDR3 loop is CASSVDRTESGANVLTF. CDR3 nucleotides: TGTGCCAGCAGCGTCGACAGGACCGAGTCTGGGGCCAACGTCCTGACTTTC. Based on the CDR3 plus reference TRBV9 and TRBJ2-6, the full variable domain is DSGVTQTPKHLITATGQRVTLRCSPRSGDLSVYWYQQSLDQGLQFLIQYYNGEERAKGNILERFSAQQFPDLHSELNLSSLELGDSALYFCASSVDRTESGANVLTFGAGSRLTVL.

This sequence joins TRBV11-2 and TRBJ2-7; D call uncertain. Germline loops: CDR1 SGHAT, CDR2 FQNNGV. Trimming pared 1 base from V and 3 bases from J, leaving 13 bases between. The CDR3 contains 15 residues. The CDR3 DNA sequence: TGTGCCAGCAGCTTAGTGGCCGTAAATTTCTACGAGCAGTACTTC. Protein sequence: CASSLVAVNFYEQYF.

This clone was observed a few times. This sequence joins TRBV2 and TRBJ2-1; no firm D call. Per germline, CDR1 SNHLY and CDR2 FYNNEI. The V end was cut by 4 bases, the J end by 3 bases, with 13 bases between. This CDR3 has 15 residues. The CDR3 is CASSALEPNYNEQFF. The CDR3 DNA reads as TGTGCCAGCAGTGCTCTGGAGCCCAACTACAATGAGCAGTTCTTC.

This chain links TRBV19 with TRBJ1-5, with TRBD1 matching over 7 bases. CDR1 and CDR2 (germline): LNHDA, SQIVND (reference sequence). The CDR3 length is 14 residues. V trimming: 6 bases; J trimming: 6 bases; junction bases outside the gene matches: 8. In nucleotides, the CDR3 is TGTGCCAGTAGAAGACAGGGTCGGGGTCAGCCCCAGCATTTT. Translation: CASRRQGRGQPQHF.

This rearrangement joins TRBV9 to TRBJ2-3; 10 bases line up with TRBD2. The CDR3 runs to 17 residues. Germline V gene sequence: CDR1 SGDLS, CDR2 YYNGEE. Germline trimming cut 3 bases from V and 3 bases from J; bases unmatched to any gene: 10. The CDR3 DNA reads TGTGCCAGCAGCGCAAGCGGAGCGGGGGGGCCAACAGATACGCAGTATTTT. This codes for CASSASGAGGPTDTQYF.

The V and J genes are TRBV4-2 and TRBJ1-1; TRBD1 matches at 8 bases. Unmatched junction bases numbered 4, after V lost 0 bases and J lost 4 bases. Germline V gene sequence: CDR1 LGHNA, CDR2 YNFKEQ. The CDR3 runs 15 residues. CDR3 region: CASSQDPTGATEAFF. The CDR3 region has the DNA TGTGCCAGCAGCCAAGACCCGACAGGGGCCACTGAAGCTTTCTTT.

In its sample, this clone was seen a few times. This chain joins TRBV27 and TRBJ2-7, with 7 bases matching TRBD1. This CDR3 is built from 14 residues. The ends lost 6 bases at V and 0 bases at J; junction bases unmatched: 5. The germline V gene has CDR1 MNHEY and CDR2 SMNVEV (reference sequence). The DNA of the CDR3 is TGTGCCAGCAGCCGGACAGGAACCTCCTACGAGCAGTACTTC. It encodes CASSRTGTSYEQYF.

V gene TRBV4-1 combines with J gene TRBJ1-5, with 8 bases lining up with TRBD1. V was clipped by 4 bases and J by 16 bases; unmatched bases: 12. This CDR3 contains 13 residues. Germline-derived CDR1 and CDR2 are MGHRA and YSYEKL. The CDR3 sequence is CASSLDGRDRPHF. CDR3 sequence (DNA): TGCGCCAGCAGCCTTGACGGGCGGGACAGGCCACATTTT.

This chain joins TRBV7-2 and TRBJ2-7; unclear D gene. The length of the CDR3 is 13 residues. Trimming shortened V by 4 bases and J by 2 bases, and 9 bases separated the two germline ends. The germline V gene encodes CDR1 SGHTA and CDR2 FQGNSA. For the CDR3, the DNA is TGTGCCAGCAGCTACACCCAGGCCTACGAGCAGTACTTC. Protein: CASSYTQAYEQYF.

The CDR3, as DNA: TGTGCCAGCAGCCAAGACCCGAGGGCCCCCACAGATACGCAGTATTTT. Its protein is CASSQDPRAPTDTQYF. The gene calls are TRBV14 and TRBJ2-3; TRBD2 is a possible D gene (5 bases). The germline V gene has CDR1 SGHDN and CDR2 FVKESK. CDR3 length: 16 residues. Trimming removed 0 bases at V and 2 bases at J, with 12 bases between.

CDR3 region: CASSSSDRLYGYTF. CDR3 DNA: TGTGCCAGCAGTTCCTCCGACAGGCTGTATGGCTACACCTTC. The V gene is TRBV28, the J gene TRBJ1-2; maybe TRBD1 (6 bases). V lost 4 bases and J 5 bases, leaving 14 bases between the germline ends. The length of the CDR3 is 14 residues. Germline V gene data show CDR1 as MDHEN and CDR2 as SYDVKM.